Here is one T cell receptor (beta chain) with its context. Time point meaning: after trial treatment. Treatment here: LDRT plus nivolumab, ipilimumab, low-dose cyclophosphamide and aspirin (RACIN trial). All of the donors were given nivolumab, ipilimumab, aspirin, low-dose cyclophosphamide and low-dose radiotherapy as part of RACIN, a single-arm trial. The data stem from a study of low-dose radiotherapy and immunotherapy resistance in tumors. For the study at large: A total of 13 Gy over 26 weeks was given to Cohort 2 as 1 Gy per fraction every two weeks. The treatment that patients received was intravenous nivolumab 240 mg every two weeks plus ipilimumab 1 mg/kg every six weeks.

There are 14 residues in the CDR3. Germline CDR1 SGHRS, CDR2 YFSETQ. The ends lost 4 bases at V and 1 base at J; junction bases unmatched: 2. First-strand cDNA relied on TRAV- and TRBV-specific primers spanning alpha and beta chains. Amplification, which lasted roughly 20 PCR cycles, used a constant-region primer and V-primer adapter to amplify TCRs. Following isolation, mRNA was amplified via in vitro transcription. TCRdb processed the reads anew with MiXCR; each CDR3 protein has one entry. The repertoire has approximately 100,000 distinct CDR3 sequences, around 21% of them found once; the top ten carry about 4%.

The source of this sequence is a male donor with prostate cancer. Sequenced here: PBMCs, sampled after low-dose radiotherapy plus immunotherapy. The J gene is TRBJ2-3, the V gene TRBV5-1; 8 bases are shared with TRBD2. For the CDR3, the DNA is TGCGCCAGCAGCAGCGGGGGACGCACAGATACGCAGTATTTT. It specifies CASSSGGRTDTQYF.